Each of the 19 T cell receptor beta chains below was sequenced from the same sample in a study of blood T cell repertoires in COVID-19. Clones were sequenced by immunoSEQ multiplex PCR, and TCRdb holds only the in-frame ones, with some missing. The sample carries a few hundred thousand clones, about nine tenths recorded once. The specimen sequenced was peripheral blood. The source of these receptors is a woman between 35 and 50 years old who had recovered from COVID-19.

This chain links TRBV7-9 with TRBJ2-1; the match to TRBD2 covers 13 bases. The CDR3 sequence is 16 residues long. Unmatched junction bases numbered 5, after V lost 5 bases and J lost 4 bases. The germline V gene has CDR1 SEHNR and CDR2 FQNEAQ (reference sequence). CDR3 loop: CASSPPGLAGYNEQFF. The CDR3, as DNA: TGTGCCAGCAGCCCCCCGGGACTAGCGGGATACAATGAGCAGTTCTTC.

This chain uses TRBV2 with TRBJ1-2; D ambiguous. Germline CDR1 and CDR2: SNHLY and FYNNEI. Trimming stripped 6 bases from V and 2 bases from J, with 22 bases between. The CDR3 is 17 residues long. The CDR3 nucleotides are TGTGCCAGCAGCCCAAAGCGGGCGGAAGCGTTAAACTATGGCTACACCTTC. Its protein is CASSPKRAEALNYGYTF.

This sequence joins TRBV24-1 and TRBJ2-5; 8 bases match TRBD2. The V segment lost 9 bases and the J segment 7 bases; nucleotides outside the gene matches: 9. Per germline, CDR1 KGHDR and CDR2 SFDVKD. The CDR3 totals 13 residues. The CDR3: CATSGGSRGTQYF. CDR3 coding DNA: TGTGCCACCTCGGGGGGGAGCCGGGGGACCCAGTACTTC.

The CDR3 spells CASSLASGVITDTQYF. The CDR3 DNA sequence: TGTGCCAGCAGCTTGGCTAGCGGGGTCATCACAGATACGCAGTATTTT. The chain recombines TRBV5-4 with TRBJ2-3, with 9 positions matching TRBD2. The junction had 4 bases not matched to a gene; V was cut back by 0 bases and J by 2 bases. CDR1 is SGHNT, CDR2 YYREEE, per germline (reference sequence). The CDR3 consists of 16 residues.

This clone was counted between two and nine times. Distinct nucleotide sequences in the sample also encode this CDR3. The DNA of the CDR3 is TGCAGCGTTGAAGAAGACAGGTATCAGCCCCAGCATTTT. Residues: CSVEEDRYQPQHF. V is TRBV29-1 and J is TRBJ1-5, with D possibly matching TRBD1 (6 bases). V was cut by 0 bases and J by 5 bases, with 8 bases left in between. The CDR3 length is 13 residues. Per the germline V gene, CDR1 is SQVTM and CDR2 is ANQGSEA.

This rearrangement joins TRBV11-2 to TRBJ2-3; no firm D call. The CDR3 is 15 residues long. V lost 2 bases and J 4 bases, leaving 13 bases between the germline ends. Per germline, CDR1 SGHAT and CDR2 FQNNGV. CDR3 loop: CASSLKWLVPDTQYF. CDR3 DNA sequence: TGTGCCAGCAGCTTAAAGTGGCTGGTTCCAGATACGCAGTATTTT.

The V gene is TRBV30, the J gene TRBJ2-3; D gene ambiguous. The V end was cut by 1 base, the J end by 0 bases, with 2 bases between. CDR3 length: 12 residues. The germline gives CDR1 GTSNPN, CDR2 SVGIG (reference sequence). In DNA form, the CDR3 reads TGTGCCTGGAGTGCTAGCACAGATACGCAGTATTTT. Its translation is CAWSASTDTQYF.

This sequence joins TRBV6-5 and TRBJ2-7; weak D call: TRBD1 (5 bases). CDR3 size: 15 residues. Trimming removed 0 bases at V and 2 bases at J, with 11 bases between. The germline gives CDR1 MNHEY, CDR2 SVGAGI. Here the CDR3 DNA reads TGTGCCAGCAGTTACTCGATACAGGCTGCCTACGAGCAGTACTTC. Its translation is CASSYSIQAAYEQYF.

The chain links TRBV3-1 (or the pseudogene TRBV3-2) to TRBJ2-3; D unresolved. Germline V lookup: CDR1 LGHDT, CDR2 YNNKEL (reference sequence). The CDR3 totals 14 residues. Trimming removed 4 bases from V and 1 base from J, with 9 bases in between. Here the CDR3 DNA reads TGTGCCAGCAGCCCAGAGACACGCACAGATACGCAGTATTTT. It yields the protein CASSPETRTDTQYF.

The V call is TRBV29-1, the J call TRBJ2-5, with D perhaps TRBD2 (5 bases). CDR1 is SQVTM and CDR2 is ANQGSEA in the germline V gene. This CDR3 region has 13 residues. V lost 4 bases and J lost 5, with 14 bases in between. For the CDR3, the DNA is TGCAGCGTTGGAGGGTCCTACGGGGAGACCCAGTACTTC. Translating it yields CSVGGSYGETQYF.

In DNA, the CDR3 is TGTGCCAGCAGCCAGGGACTAGCGGGAGGTCCCAATTCCTACGAGCAGTACTTC. It encodes CASSQGLAGGPNSYEQYF. The V and J genes are TRBV7-9 and TRBJ2-7, with 15 bases fitting TRBD2. V lost 5 bases and J lost 1; bases outside the gene matches: 9. This CDR3 is built from 18 residues. Germline CDR1 and CDR2: SEHNR and FQNEAQ (reference sequence).

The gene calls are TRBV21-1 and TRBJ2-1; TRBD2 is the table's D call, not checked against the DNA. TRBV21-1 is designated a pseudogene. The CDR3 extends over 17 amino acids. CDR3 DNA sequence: TGTGCCAGCAGCGACCTTCCGACTAGCGGGAGTTACAATGAGCAGTTCTTC. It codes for CASSDLPTSGSYNEQFF.

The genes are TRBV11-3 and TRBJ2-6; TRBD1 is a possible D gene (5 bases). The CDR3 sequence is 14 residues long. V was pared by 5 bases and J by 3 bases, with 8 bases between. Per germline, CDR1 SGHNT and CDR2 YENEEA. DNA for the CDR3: TGTGCCAGCAGCCCAGGGATTGGGGCCAACGTCCTGACTTTC. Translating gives CASSPGIGANVLTF.

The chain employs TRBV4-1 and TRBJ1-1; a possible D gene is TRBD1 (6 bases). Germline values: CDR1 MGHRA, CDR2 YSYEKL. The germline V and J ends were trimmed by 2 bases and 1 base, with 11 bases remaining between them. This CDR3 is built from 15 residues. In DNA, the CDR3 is TGCGCCAGCAGCCAAAACAGGGCAGGGAACACTGAAGCTTTCTTT. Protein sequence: CASSQNRAGNTEAFF.

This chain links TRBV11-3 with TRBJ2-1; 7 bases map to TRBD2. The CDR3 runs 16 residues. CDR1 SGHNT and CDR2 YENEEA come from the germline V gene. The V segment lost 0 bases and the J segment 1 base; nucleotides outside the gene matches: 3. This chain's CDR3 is CASSLEAGPSYNEQFF. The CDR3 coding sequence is TGTGCCAGCAGCTTAGAAGCGGGACCTTCCTACAATGAGCAGTTCTTC.

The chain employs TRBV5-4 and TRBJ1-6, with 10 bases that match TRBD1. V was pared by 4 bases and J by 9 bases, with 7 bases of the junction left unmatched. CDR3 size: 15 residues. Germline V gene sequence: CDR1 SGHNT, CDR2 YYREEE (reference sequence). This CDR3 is CASSLGTGEGSPLHF. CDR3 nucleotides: TGTGCCAGCAGCCTTGGGACAGGGGAAGGTTCACCCCTCCACTTT.

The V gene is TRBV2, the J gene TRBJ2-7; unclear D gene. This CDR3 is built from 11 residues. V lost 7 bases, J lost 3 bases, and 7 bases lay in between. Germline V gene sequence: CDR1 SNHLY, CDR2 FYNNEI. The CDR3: CASIRDYEQYF. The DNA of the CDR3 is TGTGCCAGCATCCGAGACTACGAGCAGTACTTC.

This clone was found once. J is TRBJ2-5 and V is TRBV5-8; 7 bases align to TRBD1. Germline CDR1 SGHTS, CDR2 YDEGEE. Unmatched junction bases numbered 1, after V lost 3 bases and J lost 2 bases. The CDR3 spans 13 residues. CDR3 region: CASSSDRQETQYF. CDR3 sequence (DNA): TGTGCCAGCAGCTCGGACAGGCAAGAGACCCAGTACTTC.

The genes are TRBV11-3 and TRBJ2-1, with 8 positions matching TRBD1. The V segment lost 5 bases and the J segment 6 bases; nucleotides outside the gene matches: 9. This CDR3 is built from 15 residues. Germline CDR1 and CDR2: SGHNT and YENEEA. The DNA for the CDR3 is TGTGCCAGCAGCATCGGACAGGGATCAAGCAATGAGCAGTTCTTC. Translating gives CASSIGQGSSNEQFF.